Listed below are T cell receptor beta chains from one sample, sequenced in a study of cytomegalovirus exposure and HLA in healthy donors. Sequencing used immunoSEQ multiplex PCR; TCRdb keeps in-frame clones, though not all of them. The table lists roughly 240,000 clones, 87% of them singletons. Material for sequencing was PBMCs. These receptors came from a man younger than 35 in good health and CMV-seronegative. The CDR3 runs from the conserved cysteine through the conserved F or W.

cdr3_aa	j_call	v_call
CASSLGTSGSNEQFF	TRBJ2-1	TRBV7-9
CASSLRQGRAEQYF	TRBJ2-7	TRBV13
CASSALSYEQYF	TRBJ2-7	TRBV28
CSVPWREKLFF	TRBJ1-4	TRBV29-1
CASSPDNLEPQHF	TRBJ1-5	TRBV27
CAIRTSAQEETQYF	TRBJ2-5	TRBV10-3
CASSPAQGANYGYTF	TRBJ1-2	TRBV5-4
CASRRLAGAYEQYF	TRBJ2-7	TRBV11-2
CASSWTSGSLSEQYF	TRBJ2-7	TRBV5-4
CASSEVAAFRTDTQYF	TRBJ2-3	TRBV10-1
CASGAQGTEAFF	TRBJ1-1	TRBV12-5
CASSDLGQVNEQYF	TRBJ2-7	TRBV6-1
CSVRENTEAFF	TRBJ1-1	TRBV29-1
CASRTGWHTEAFF	TRBJ1-1	TRBV27
CASSSTSGYVYEQYF	TRBJ2-7	TRBV5-1
CASSKQTGLGEQYF	TRBJ2-7	TRBV11-3